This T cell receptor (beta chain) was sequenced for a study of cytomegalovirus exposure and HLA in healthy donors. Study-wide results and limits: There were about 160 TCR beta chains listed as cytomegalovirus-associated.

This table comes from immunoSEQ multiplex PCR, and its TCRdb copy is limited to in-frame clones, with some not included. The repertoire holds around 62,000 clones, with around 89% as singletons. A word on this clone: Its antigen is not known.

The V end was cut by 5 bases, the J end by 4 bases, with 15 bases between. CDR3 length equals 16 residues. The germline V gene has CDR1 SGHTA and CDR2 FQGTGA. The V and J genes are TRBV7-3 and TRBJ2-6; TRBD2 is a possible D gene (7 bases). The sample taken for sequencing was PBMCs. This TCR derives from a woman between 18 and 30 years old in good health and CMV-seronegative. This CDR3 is CASSRMGGTGANVLTF. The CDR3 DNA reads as TGTGCCAGCAGCCGCATGGGGGGGACAGGGGCCAACGTCCTGACTTTC.